This TCR beta chain appears in the sequencing data of a study of cytomegalovirus exposure and HLA in healthy donors. From the 120-subject validation cohort, which was separate from the roughly 700-subject first cohort, the donors were drawn. The method was immunoSEQ multiplex PCR; TCRdb's version includes in-frame clones alone and lacks a portion of them. The table has around 52,000 clones, just over 90% seen once. Study conclusions and caveats: TCR beta chains numbering more than 150 were designated cytomegalovirus-associated. It was found in a later analysis that first-cohort TCR clusters tended to co-occur in the approximately 120 validation repertoires.

Regarding this clone: Antigen: not known.

The specimen was PBMCs. This TCR was recovered from a woman aged 18-29 years in good health and CMV-seronegative.

The CDR3 protein is CASKSDLRSDTQYF. CDR3 coding DNA: TGTGCCAGTAAAAGTGATTTGCGCTCCGATACGCAGTATTTT. The chain joins TRBV19 to TRBJ2-3; D is unresolved. This CDR3 region has 14 residues. V was clipped by 7 bases and J by 6 bases, with 17 bases between them. Germline CDR1 and CDR2: LNHDA and SQIVND (reference sequence). Full variable domain (missing parts from reference TRBV19 and TRBJ2-3): DGGITQSPKYLFRKEGQNVTLSCEQNLNHDAMYWYRQDPGQGLRLIYYSQIVNDFQKGDIAEGYSVSREKKESFPLTVTSAQKNPTAFYLCASKSDLRSDTQYFGPGTRLTVL.